Listed below are T cell receptor beta chains from one sample, sequenced in a study of beta chain features in type 1 diabetes. Sequencing was performed with immunoSEQ multiplex PCR; in TCRdb, only in-frame clones are kept and a portion is missing. The data show about 270,000 clones, with 14% seen just once and about 0.016% held by the top ten. The sample taken for sequencing was naive CD4+ T cells from blood. Receptor source: a man aged 25 to 45 with type 1 diabetes. Both conserved end residues are part of each CDR3. A D gene is named only where the DNA matches it firmly. Rows give clone size only sometimes, using once, few, many, or a class for an expanded clone.

clone_size d_call j_call v_call cdr3_aa cdr3_nt
many TRBD2 TRBJ2-4 TRBV29-1 CSVTGTSRERVQYF TGCAGCGTGACGGGGACTAGTCGGGAGAGGGTTCAGTACTTC
. . TRBJ2-1 TRBV7-2 CASSLGGASYNEQFF TGTGCCAGCAGCTTAGGTGGGGCCTCCTACAATGAGCAGTTCTTC
. . TRBJ2-2 TRBV2 CASSAELSSGELFF TGTGCCAGCAGTGCCGAGCTAAGTTCCGGGGAGCTGTTTTTT
. . TRBJ2-5 TRBV7-8 CASSLRENQETQYF TGTGCCAGCAGCTTACGGGAGAACCAAGAGACCCAGTACTTC
few TRBD2 TRBJ2-1 TRBV4-1 CASRRLAGVSYNEQFF TGCGCCAGCAGGAGACTAGCGGGGGTCTCCTACAATGAGCAGTTCTTC
. . TRBJ2-3 TRBV11-2 CASSLERGSQYF TGTGCCAGCAGCTTAGAGCGGGGCTCGCAGTATTTT
. . TRBJ1-1 TRBV7-7 CASSLRGNTEAFF TGTGCCAGCAGCTTAAGAGGGAACACTGAAGCTTTCTTT
. . TRBJ2-2 TRBV11-2 CASTLWRAAGELFF TGTGCCAGCACCCTGTGGAGGGCGGCCGGGGAGCTGTTTTTT
few . TRBJ1-2 TRBV7-9 CASSSGTYGYTF TGTGCCAGCAGCTCCGGGACTTATGGCTACACCTTC
few . TRBJ2-7 TRBV9 CASSVDGAKKRITYEQYF TGTGCCAGCAGCGTAGACGGAGCAAAGAAGAGAATCACCTACGAGCAGTACTTC
few . TRBJ1-2 TRBV7-3 CASSNGQNYGYTF TGTGCCAGCAGCAACGGACAGAACTATGGCTACACCTTC
. . TRBJ1-5 TRBV27 CASSRSGVSRPQHF TGTGCCAGCAGTCGGAGCGGCGTTAGTAGGCCCCAGCATTTT
few TRBD2 TRBJ2-1 TRBV7-8 CASSLRGLAGAIDEQFF TGTGCCAGCAGCTTACGAGGACTAGCGGGAGCTATCGATGAGCAGTTCTTC
. . TRBJ1-1 TRBV15 CATSRDRQVNTEAFF TGTGCCACCAGCAGGGACCGACAGGTGAACACTGAAGCTTTCTTT
few . TRBJ2-7 TRBV6-6 CASSYGRDPPSEQYF TGTGCCAGCAGTTACGGGCGGGATCCACCCTCCGAGCAGTACTTC
. TRBD1 TRBJ2-7 TRBV5-1 CASTFQGTGPYEQYF TGCGCCAGCACCTTCCAAGGGACAGGGCCCTACGAGCAGTACTTC
few TRBD2 TRBJ2-1 TRBV11-2 CASSLSSGNYNEQFF TGTGCCAGCAGCTTGTCTAGCGGGAACTACAATGAGCAGTTCTTC
. TRBD2 TRBJ2-1 TRBV5-4 CASSGGGSSYNEQFF TGTGCCAGCAGCGGCGGGGGGAGCTCCTACAATGAGCAGTTCTTC
. . TRBJ2-1 TRBV28 CASLAGGEQFF TGTGCCAGCCTAGCTGGAGGTGAGCAGTTCTTC
. . TRBJ2-7 TRBV2 CASGRGSYEQYF TGTGCGTCAGGGAGGGGGAGCTACGAGCAGTACTTC
. . TRBJ2-2 TRBV28 CASLYSGTGELFF TGTGCCAGCCTTTATAGTGGCACCGGGGAGCTGTTTTTT
few . TRBJ2-5 TRBV7-6 CASRPTGMVETQYF TGTGCCAGCAGACCCACAGGGATGGTAGAGACCCAGTACTTC
few TRBD1 TRBJ2-7 TRBV29-1 CSVGQGSYEQYF TGCAGCGTCGGACAGGGGTCCTACGAGCAGTACTTC
few . TRBJ2-5 TRBV15 CATSRVGETQYF TGTGCCACCAGCAGAGTCGGAGAGACCCAGTACTTC
. . TRBJ1-2 TRBV5-6 CASSRPGTLYGYTF TGTGCCAGCAGCCGGCCCGGGACACTCTATGGCTACACCTTC
. . TRBJ2-5 TRBV30 CAWAGQETQYF TGTGCCTGGGCGGGCCAAGAGACCCAGTACTTC
. TRBD1 TRBJ1-2 TRBV28 CASSTTPTGGGGYTF TGTGCCAGCAGTACCACGCCTACAGGGGGCGGTGGCTACACCTTC
. . TRBJ2-3 TRBV6-5 CASKDTSDTQYF TGTGCCAGCAAGGACACCTCAGATACGCAGTATTTT
. . TRBJ2-1 TRBV5-6 CASSLQYNEQFF TGTGCCAGCAGCTTGCAGTACAATGAGCAGTTCTTC
few TRBD2 TRBJ2-1 TRBV14 CASSRDYNNEQFF TGTGCCAGCAGCCGGGACTACAACAATGAGCAGTTCTTC
few TRBD2 TRBJ2-1 TRBV4-2 CASSQAKLAGGNNEQFF TGTGCCAGCAGCCAAGCCAAACTAGCGGGAGGTAACAATGAGCAGTTCTTC
few . TRBJ1-1 TRBV30 CAWSFGQNTEAFF TGTGCCTGGAGTTTTGGACAGAACACTGAAGCTTTCTTT
few TRBD2 TRBJ2-1 TRBV12-5 CARSLRLAELEQFF TGTGCTAGATCACTGAGGCTAGCGGAGCTAGAGCAGTTCTTC
. TRBD1 TRBJ2-7 TRBV28 CASRDPGQGAYEQYF TGTGCCAGCAGGGATCCGGGACAGGGGGCCTACGAGCAGTACTTC
few . TRBJ2-7 TRBV19 CASSLQGRYEQYF TGTGCCAGTAGTCTCCAGGGCCGCTACGAGCAGTACTTC